This TCR beta chain was sequenced in a study of cytomegalovirus exposure and HLA in healthy donors. The PCR contained 60 Vbeta and 13 Jbeta primers. Using immunoSEQ multiplex PCR, the repertoire was profiled, and TCRdb retains in-frame clones only, with some absent. The sample lists about 85,000 clones, 70% to 80% occurring once. Donors likely had unrecorded immune exposures despite being nominally healthy when sampled. Regarding this clone: Its antigen is currently unknown.

Study conclusions and caveats: Several of the most significant clusters appeared linked to common viral pathogens, based on a later analysis. In a later analysis, the majority of CMV-associated beta chains seemingly showed HLA restriction.

In germline, CDR1 is MNHEY, CDR2 SMNVEV (reference sequence). The V gene lost 5 bases and the J gene lost 4 bases, with 8 bases spanning the gap. The CDR3 totals 12 residues. The rearrangement uses TRBV27 and TRBJ1-2, with D unresolved. The specimen was PBMCs. The receptor was isolated from a woman between 50 and 59 years old in good health and CMV-seropositive. CDR3 DNA sequence: TGTGCCAGCAGTCCCCCTTTCTATGGCTACACCTTC. Encoded protein: CASSPPFYGYTF.